This passage covers 9 T cell receptor beta chains from one sample sequenced in a study of shared clonotypes between healthy human individuals. Profiled with immunoSEQ multiplex PCR; TCRdb holds only in-frame clones, not every one. Of 850,000 to 1,200,000 clones in the sample, 65% to 80% were seen once. What was sequenced was memory CD4+ T cells sorted from blood. The subset: CD45RA-negative fraction. These receptors came from a man younger than 30 in good health.

V usage is TRBV5-4 and J usage is TRBJ1-2; possibly TRBD1 for D (6 bases). Per germline, CDR1 SGHNT and CDR2 YYREEE (reference sequence). V gave up 3 bases and J gave up 6 bases, with 12 bases separating them. The CDR3 loop spans 13 amino acids. The CDR3: CASSSDSYHGYTF. In DNA form, the CDR3 reads TGTGCCAGCAGCTCGGACAGTTACCATGGCTACACCTTC. The variable domain in full, with the rest retrieved from reference TRBV5-4 and TRBJ1-2, is ETGVTQSPTHLIKTRGQQVTLRCSSQSGHNTVSWYQQALGQGPQFIFQYYREEENGRGNFPPRFSGLQFPNYSSELNVNALELDDSALYLCASSSDSYHGYTFGSGTRLTVV.

This clone was picked up many times. The chain recombines TRBV4-1 with TRBJ1-5; no firm D call. This CDR3 has 16 residues. Germline V gene lookup returns CDR1 MGHRA and CDR2 YSYEKL. V lost 1 base to trimming and J lost 1 base, with 11 bases between them. The CDR3 protein is CASSQVDLVSNQPQHF. The DNA of the CDR3 is TGCGCCAGCAGCCAAGTTGATCTCGTGAGCAATCAGCCCCAGCATTTT.

This clone was seen repeatedly, ten times or more. The V call is TRBV28, the J call TRBJ1-2; TRBD1 might be the D (5 bases). Trimming cost V 6 bases and J 7 bases, with 18 bases left between them. There are 14 residues in the CDR3. Germline assignment: CDR1 MDHEN and CDR2 SYDVKM. The CDR3 here is CASRLGARDFGYTF. For the CDR3, the DNA is TGTGCCAGCAGACTCGGGGCCAGGGACTTTGGCTACACCTTC.

Details on this clone: Other DNA sequences in this sample translate to the same CDR3. The CDR3, as DNA: TGTGCCAGCAGCCTGGACAGCACAGATACGCAGTATTTT. Encoded protein: CASSLDSTDTQYF. The chain combines TRBV28 with TRBJ2-3; D is unresolved. The CDR3 is 13 residues long. With 6 bases removed from V and 0 bases from J, the gap between germline ends came to 7 bases. Germline CDR1 MDHEN, CDR2 SYDVKM.

V gene TRBV18 combines with J gene TRBJ2-1; 7 positions agree with TRBD2. The CDR3 has 13 amino acids. J lost 7 bases, V lost 6 bases, and 6 bases had no gene match. The germline V gene has CDR1 KGHSH and CDR2 LQKENI. For the CDR3, the DNA is TGTGCCAGCTCCCAGACTAGCCGTAATGAGCAGTTCTTC. This sequence encodes CASSQTSRNEQFF.

The V call is TRBV11-2, the J call TRBJ1-2; D gene unclear. Looked up from germline, CDR1 is SGHAT and CDR2 is FQNNGV. CDR3 size: 16 residues. V shed 3 bases and J shed 3 bases, with 17 bases lying between them. CDR3 nucleotides: TGTGCCAGCAGCTTTGATGGTTTTAAGGGTCACTATGGCTACACCTTC. Amino acids: CASSFDGFKGHYGYTF.

The rearrangement uses TRBV6-6 and TRBJ1-2; no clear D gene. Trimming removed 0 bases at V and 0 bases at J, with 11 bases between. Germline loops: CDR1 MNHNY, CDR2 SVGAGI (reference sequence). This CDR3 spans 16 amino acids. Here the CDR3 reads CASSYSGSSANYGYTF. CDR3 nucleotides: TGTGCCAGCAGTTACTCGGGGTCATCAGCTAACTATGGCTACACCTTC.

This clone was seen only once. This sequence joins TRBV20-1 and TRBJ1-2, with no clear D. The CDR3 is 11 residues long. Trimming left V 5 bases short and J 2 bases short, with 6 bases between. Germline V gene lookup returns CDR1 DFQATT and CDR2 SNEGSKA (reference sequence). CDR3 residues: CSALGNYGYTF. The DNA for the CDR3 is TGCAGTGCTTTGGGCAACTATGGCTACACCTTC.

In the case of this clone: This may be a read error, as it is one base from a much larger clone. Distinct nucleotide sequences in the sample also encode this CDR3. V and J are TRBV28 and TRBJ2-2, with 8 bases aligning to TRBD2. The germline V gene encodes CDR1 MDHEN and CDR2 SYDVKM. Trimming at V came to 2 bases and at J to 1 base, leaving 0 bases not matched to a gene. CDR3 length: 15 residues. CDR3: CASSLAGGNTGELFF. Here the CDR3 DNA reads TGTGCCAGCAGTTTAGCGGGGGGGAACACCGGGGAGCTGTTTTTT.